These T cell receptor beta chains were read from a single sample in a study of CD8+CD57+ T cells in acquired aplastic anemia. One entry per CDR3 protein, called by TCRdb with MiXCR from the reads. The data contain approximately 180,000 distinct CDR3 sequences, roughly three fifths of them singletons. Sequencing was done on a sample of sorted CD4+, CD8+, or CD8+CD57+ T cells (not recorded which) from PBMCs. The receptors here all came from a human donor with aplastic anemia. Each CDR3 is given with its conserved first and last residue. The order of the fields is J gene, V gene, CDR3 protein.

>TRBJ1-4|TRBV7-2
CASSLGLAGGLEKLFF
>TRBJ2-6|TRBV5-1
CASSFGGSGANVLTF
>TRBJ2-5|TRBV5-4
CASSDPRGAETQYF
>TRBJ1-1|TRBV11-3
CASSPFSPNTEAFF
>TRBJ2-3|TRBV7-3
CASSGDNGDTQYF
>TRBJ1-2|TRBV12-3/TRBV12-4
CASSPSVGRALGGDGYTF
>TRBJ1-6|TRBV19
CASWEVAWGSPLHF
>TRBJ1-2|TRBV5-1
CASSLDAQVNYGYTF
>TRBJ1-2|TRBV19
CASSPGRDGYTF
>TRBJ1-5|TRBV12-3/TRBV12-4
CASRGTGVNQPQHF
>TRBJ1-1|TRBV14
CASSQVTENTEAFF
>TRBJ2-1|TRBV20-1
CSASRLAGDNEQFF
>TRBJ2-1|TRBV20-1
CSARDGSGRAYNEQFF
>TRBJ2-7|TRBV5-1
CASSERTSSYEQYF
>TRBJ2-5|TRBV2
CASSGDTQETQYF
>TRBJ2-3|TRBV2
CASSRLAGGADTQYF
>TRBJ2-1|TRBV7-8
CASNPQDLFLDNEQFF
>TRBJ2-5|TRBV24-1
CATSDLQATGETQYF
>TRBJ1-5|TRBV7-2
CASSPSTNVDQPQHF
>TRBJ1-2|TRBV15
CATSILLAYGYTF
>TRBJ2-7|TRBV7-9
CASSPKVGSYEQYF
>TRBJ1-5|TRBV20-1
CSARDLRSRSNQPQHF
>TRBJ2-2|TRBV7-8
CASSQREFANNGELFF
>TRBJ2-3|TRBV19
CASTKGLAGGHTDTQYF
>TRBJ2-5|TRBV7-3
CASSLTGRQETQYF
>TRBJ2-1|TRBV27
CASSLSGVAQFF
>TRBJ2-1|TRBV7-2
CASSVTGTGVTNEQFF
>TRBJ1-6|TRBV12-3/TRBV12-4
CASSFRVSPLHF
>TRBJ1-2|TRBV14
CASSGAGGYTF
>TRBJ1-3|TRBV7-9
CASSLSEGFGNTIYF
>TRBJ1-5|TRBV7-9
CASSPRGVSNQPQHF
>TRBJ2-7|TRBV7-9
CASSLARTGLPEQYF
>TRBJ2-5|TRBV6-4
CASSDSEGGQETQYF
>TRBJ2-5|TRBV20-1
CSAIGTGQETQYF
>TRBJ1-2|TRBV20-1
CSANRAIYGYTF
>TRBJ1-2|TRBV24-1
CATSEDGRYGYTF
>TRBJ1-5|TRBV12-3/TRBV12-4
CASSRTGGQPQHF
>TRBJ2-7|TRBV20-1
CSARDSGGKGGYEQYF
>TRBJ2-5|TRBV2
CASSSRVAGAQETQYF